Reported below is one TCR beta chain. Researchers report immunoSEQ v3.0 was run at survey level. The assay was immunoSEQ multiplex PCR, and TCRdb's table has in-frame clones only and misses some. The table includes 19,000 or so clones, around 79% detected once. The sample comes from a study of long-term antiretroviral therapy in people with HIV. Here the sequenced sample was unsorted PBMCs, taken at the start of antiretroviral therapy. This TCR derives from a man in his thirties or forties with HIV.

In nucleotides, the CDR3 is TGTGCCAGCAGCTTAGAATTGAACACCGGGGAGCTGTTTTTT. Its protein product is CASSLELNTGELFF. The chain carries TRBV7-9 and TRBJ2-2; no clear D. Germline CDR1 is SEHNR and CDR2 is FQNEAQ (reference sequence). Trimming removed 1 base from V and 1 base from J, with 4 bases in between. There are 14 residues in the CDR3.